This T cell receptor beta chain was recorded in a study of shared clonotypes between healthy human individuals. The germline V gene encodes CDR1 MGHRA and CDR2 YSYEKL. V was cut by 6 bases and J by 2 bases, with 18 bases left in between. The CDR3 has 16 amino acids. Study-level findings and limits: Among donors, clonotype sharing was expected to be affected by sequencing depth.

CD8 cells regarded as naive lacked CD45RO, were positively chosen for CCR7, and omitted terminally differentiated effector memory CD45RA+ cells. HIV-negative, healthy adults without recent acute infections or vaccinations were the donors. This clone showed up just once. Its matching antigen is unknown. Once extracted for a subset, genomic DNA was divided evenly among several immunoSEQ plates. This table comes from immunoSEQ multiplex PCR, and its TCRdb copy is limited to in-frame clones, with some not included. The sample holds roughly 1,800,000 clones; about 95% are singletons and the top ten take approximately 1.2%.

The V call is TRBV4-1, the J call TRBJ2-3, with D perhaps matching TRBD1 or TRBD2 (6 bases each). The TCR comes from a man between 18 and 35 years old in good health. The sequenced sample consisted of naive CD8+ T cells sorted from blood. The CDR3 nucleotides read TGCGCCAGCAGAAATATTGAGGGGGGCCCCACAGATACGCAGTATTTT. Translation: CASRNIEGGPTDTQYF.